These 19 T cell receptor beta chains share one sample of origin, sequenced in a study of cytomegalovirus exposure and HLA in healthy donors. Researchers ran the PCR with 60 Vbeta and 13 Jbeta primers. Profiling relied on immunoSEQ multiplex PCR, and the TCRdb table lists in-frame clones only, not all of them. The sample carries roughly 180,000 clones, 75% to 90% recorded once. Sequencing was carried out using PBMCs. All receptors come from a man younger than 45 in good health and CMV-seropositive.

The count of this clone is one. The chain has TRBV13 and TRBJ2-1; 10 bases are a match to TRBD2. This CDR3 comprises 16 residues. The V gene's germline CDR1 is PRHDT and CDR2 FYEKMQ (reference sequence). V lost 3 bases to trimming and J lost 5 bases; unmatched junction nucleotides: 7. The DNA for the CDR3 is TGTGCCAGCAGCTTTGGGACTAGCGTATTTAACAATGAGCAGTTCTTC. Its translation is CASSFGTSVFNNEQFF.

Here the CDR3 DNA reads TGTGCCAGCAGCCAAGAACCCCAAGGGGTGAACACTGAAGCTTTCTTT. This translates into CASSQEPQGVNTEAFF. This chain joins TRBV5-8 and TRBJ1-1, with D possibly being TRBD1 (5 bases). The V end was cut by 4 bases, the J end by 0 bases, with 16 bases between. CDR3 size: 16 residues. Per the germline V gene, CDR1 is SGHTS and CDR2 is YDEGEE. Combining the CDR3 with reference TRBV5-8 and TRBJ1-1 gives the whole variable domain EAGVTQSPTHLIKTRGQQATLRCSPISGHTSVYWYQQALGLGLQFLLWYDEGEERNRGNFPPRFSGRQFPNYSSELNVNALELEDSALYLCASSQEPQGVNTEAFFGQGTRLTVV.

The chain has TRBV30 and TRBJ2-1; 9 bases match TRBD1. Trimming cost V 2 bases and J 8 bases; bases outside gene matches: 7. The V gene's germline CDR1 is GTSNPN and CDR2 SVGIG (reference sequence). The CDR3 length is 14 residues. The CDR3 sequence: CAWSLGTGRHEQFF. For the CDR3, the DNA is TGTGCCTGGAGTCTAGGGACAGGGAGGCATGAGCAGTTCTTC.

This chain uses TRBV5-6 with TRBJ1-2, with a weak D call TRBD1 (5 bases). Germline values: CDR1 SGHDT, CDR2 YYEEEE. Trimming removed 6 bases at V and 5 bases at J, with 17 bases between. The CDR3 is 14 residues long. CDR3 amino acids: CASNRRGLGYGYTF. DNA of the CDR3: TGTGCCAGCAACAGAAGGGGTTTGGGGTATGGCTACACCTTC.

This rearrangement joins TRBV4-2 to TRBJ1-6; tentative D call: TRBD1 (6 bases). The length of the CDR3 is 15 residues. The V gene lost 4 bases and the J gene lost 5 bases, with 12 bases spanning the gap. CDR1 LGHNA and CDR2 YNFKEQ come from the germline V gene. The CDR3 DNA reads as TGTGCCAGCAGCCCGGGACACCTGAATAATTCACCCCTCCACTTT. It specifies CASSPGHLNNSPLHF.

The CDR3 DNA reads TGTGCCAGCTCACCACCGGGACAGGGGACAGGCTACACCTTC. It specifies CASSPPGQGTGYTF. The V gene is TRBV18, the J gene TRBJ1-2, with 10 positions matching TRBD1. The CDR3 has 14 amino acids. Per the germline V gene, CDR1 is KGHSH and CDR2 is LQKENI. V was pared by 0 bases and J by 8 bases, with 3 bases of the junction left unmatched.

This clone has only one observation. V usage is TRBV11-2 and J usage is TRBJ2-7; 12 bases are shared with TRBD2. The CDR3 is 16 amino acids. The germline gives CDR1 SGHAT, CDR2 FQNNGV. The ends lost 6 bases at V and 5 bases at J; junction bases unmatched: 11. The CDR3 is CASRLLAGGPSDEQYF. In DNA, the CDR3 is TGTGCCAGCAGACTCCTAGCGGGAGGGCCCTCAGACGAGCAGTACTTC. The whole variable domain, filled in from reference TRBV11-2 and TRBJ2-7, reads EAGVAQSPRYKIIEKRQSVAFWCNPISGHATLYWYQQILGQGPKLLIQFQNNGVVDDSQLPKDRFSAERLKGVDSTLKIQPAKLEDSAVYLCASRLLAGGPSDEQYFGPGTRLTVT.

The V gene is TRBV28, the J gene TRBJ2-2; TRBD2 is a possible D gene (5 bases). The germline gives CDR1 MDHEN, CDR2 SYDVKM. Trimming removed 2 bases from V and 6 bases from J, with 10 bases in between. The CDR3 has 14 residues. The CDR3 bases are TGTGCCAGCAGTTTAGGTGTCGGGGCCGGGGAGCTGTTTTTT. Its protein product is CASSLGVGAGELFF.

Concerning this clone itself: A read error may produce the germline difference seen at one junction end. The chain carries TRBV6-5 and TRBJ1-1, with a possible D match to TRBD1 (5 bases). Germline loops: CDR1 MNHEY, CDR2 SVGAGI. The CDR3 length is 15 residues. In DNA form, the CDR3 reads TGTGCTAGCAGTTACTCTCACGGAGGGGACACTGAAGCTTTCTTT. This codes for CASSYSHGGDTEAFF.

This CDR3 is CASSLIGEDGGYEQYF. DNA of the CDR3: TGTGCCAGCAGCTTGATCGGGGAGGATGGTGGCTACGAGCAGTACTTC. The chain combines TRBV7-6 with TRBJ2-7; the D gene is possibly TRBD2 (6 bases). The CDR3 extends over 16 amino acids. The germline V gene encodes CDR1 SGHVS and CDR2 FNYEAQ. V was cut by 3 bases and J by 3 bases, with 18 bases left in between.

This clone was recorded once. The chain recombines TRBV7-9 with TRBJ2-7; TRBD1 is a possible D gene (6 bases). Germline loops: CDR1 SEHNR, CDR2 FQNEAQ (reference sequence). The CDR3 is made up of 16 amino acids. The V and J ends lost 2 bases and 4 bases respectively, with 18 bases between them. In DNA form, the CDR3 reads TGTGCCAGCAGCTTATCCTCTGGGACAAGGATATACGAGCAGTACTTC. Protein product: CASSLSSGTRIYEQYF.

The gene calls are TRBV7-3 and TRBJ2-7; TRBD1 agrees at 8 bases. Germline-derived CDR1 and CDR2 are SGHTA and FQGTGA. V lost 5 bases and J lost 5; bases outside the gene matches: 14. CDR3 length: 16 residues. CDR3 protein: CASSATGGSSSHEQYF. The CDR3 DNA follows: TGTGCCAGCAGCGCCACAGGGGGAAGCTCGAGCCACGAGCAGTACTTC. The variable domain in full, with the rest retrieved from reference TRBV7-3 and TRBJ2-7, is GAGVSQTPSNKVTEKGKYVELRCDPISGHTALYWYRQSLGQGPEFLIYFQGTGAADDSGLPNDRFFAVRPEGSVSTLKIQRTERGDSAVYLCASSATGGSSSHEQYFGPGTRLTVT.

The chain carries TRBV6-5 and TRBJ2-3; 8 bases match TRBD2. After removal of 4 bases from V and 1 base from J, the junction contained 1 base not matched to a gene. Germline loops: CDR1 MNHEY, CDR2 SVGAGI. This CDR3 has 14 amino acids. The CDR3, as DNA: TGTGCCAGCAGTTCACTAGCGGGCACAGATACGCAGTATTTT. Translating gives CASSSLAGTDTQYF.

This clone came up a few times. The V gene is TRBV7-9, the J gene TRBJ1-5, with TRBD1 matching 8 bases. Germline values: CDR1 SEHNR, CDR2 FQNEAQ (reference sequence). V shed 0 bases and J 2 bases; nucleotides not matched to a gene: 9. CDR3 length: 18 residues. The CDR3 sequence is CASSLARQGARGNQPQHF. The CDR3 DNA reads TGTGCCAGCAGCTTAGCTAGGCAGGGGGCAAGGGGCAATCAGCCCCAGCATTTT. Combining the CDR3 with reference TRBV7-9 and TRBJ1-5 gives the whole variable domain DTGVSQNPRHKITKRGQNVTFRCDPISEHNRLYWYRQTLGQGPEFLTYFQNEAQLEKSRLLSDRFSAERPKGSFSTLEIQRTEQGDSAMYLCASSLARQGARGNQPQHFGDGTRLSIL.

The chain combines TRBV2 with TRBJ2-1, with 10 bases fitting TRBD2. V was clipped by 4 bases and J by 9 bases; unmatched bases: 9. The CDR3 runs 15 residues. Germline V gene lookup returns CDR1 SNHLY and CDR2 FYNNEI. The CDR3 DNA sequence: TGTGCCAGCAGTGCCCTAGCGGGGGCCTCCCTTGAGCAGTTCTTC. It codes for CASSALAGASLEQFF.

This chain connects TRBV14 to TRBJ2-2; TRBD2 aligns across 8 bases. The germline V gene has CDR1 SGHDN and CDR2 FVKESK. This CDR3 has 16 residues. The V segment lost 1 base and the J segment 4 bases; nucleotides outside the gene matches: 5. The CDR3 sequence: CASSQGGLVTTGELFF. CDR3 bases: TGTGCCAGCAGCCAAGGGGGACTAGTCACCACCGGGGAGCTGTTTTTT.

This chain joins TRBV20-1 and TRBJ2-7, with no clear D. Trimming removed 1 base at V and 6 bases at J, with 7 bases between. CDR3 size: 11 residues. Germline V gene lookup returns CDR1 DFQATT and CDR2 SNEGSKA (reference sequence). The CDR3, as DNA: TGCAGTGCTAGAGTCAGTGTCGAGCAGTACTTC. Its translation: CSARVSVEQYF.

Here the CDR3 reads CASSDPGRASDEQFF. Written as DNA, the CDR3 is TGCGCCAGCAGTGACCCCGGGAGGGCCTCAGATGAGCAGTTCTTC. The V and J genes are TRBV10-1 and TRBJ2-1; 8 bases agree with TRBD2. The CDR3 runs 15 residues. Germline V lookup: CDR1 WNHNN, CDR2 SYGVQD (reference sequence). V dropped 3 bases and J dropped 8; count of bases not matched to a gene: 9.

The chain carries TRBV7-9 and TRBJ2-3; the D gene is possibly TRBD2 (5 bases). V gave up 0 bases and J gave up 5 bases, with 21 bases separating them. Germline V gene sequence: CDR1 SEHNR, CDR2 FQNEAQ (reference sequence). The CDR3 is 18 amino acids. DNA for the CDR3: TGTGCCAGCAGCTTAGCCCCCGGGGAAGCCTCAGAGGTAGATACGCAGTATTTT. Its protein product is CASSLAPGEASEVDTQYF.